This T cell receptor beta chain is from a study of blood T cells in healthy people across ages. Together with a sample-barcoded 5' primer, a J-beta primer mix was included in a second PCR lasting about 7 to 11 cycles. With 12 random nucleotides, a template-switch adaptor tagged each individual cDNA molecule. TCRdb reprocessed the 5' RACE reads with MiXCR, giving one entry per CDR3 protein. The sample lists some 780,000 distinct CDR3 sequences; around three fifths were seen once. The sample consisted of blood. The receptor was isolated from a man aged 35 to 55 in good health.

The CDR3 is CASSKSTGETQYF. CDR3 sequence (DNA): TGCGCCAGCAGCAAGAGTACGGGAGAGACCCAGTACTTC. The V call is TRBV5-1, the J call TRBJ2-4; D is uncertain. The DNA end is more similar to TRBJ2-5, so the J call may be wrong. This CDR3 region has 13 residues. Germline V lookup: CDR1 SGHRS, CDR2 YFSETQ.